This is a list of T cell receptor beta chains from one sample in a study of blood T cell repertoires in COVID-19. Method: immunoSEQ multiplex PCR; TCRdb's copy keeps in-frame clones and lacks some. This sample yields some 460,000 clones, of which about 90% are seen a single time; approximately 2% belongs to the top ten. The sequenced material came from PBMCs or T cells enriched from blood (not recorded which). These receptors all come from a young woman with acute COVID-19. CDR3s include the opening cysteine and the closing phenylalanine or tryptophan. Fields, in order: J gene, V gene, CDR3 protein.

>TRBJ2-1|TRBV9
CASSGSVVGPLAGESYNEQFF
>TRBJ2-7|TRBV6-5
CASSYFRAAFSYEQYF
>TRBJ1-6|TRBV6-1
CASSELGAAPLHF
>TRBJ1-2|TRBV27
CASSFPPPGYYGYTF
>TRBJ1-6|TRBV30
CARRDSLDSPLHF
>TRBJ2-7|TRBV30
CAWSRQGAAQYF
>TRBJ1-5|TRBV28
CASSFWRADKEGYSNQPQHF
>TRBJ1-5|TRBV4-1
CASSQAGTGRHQPQHF
>TRBJ1-5|TRBV5-1
CASASGPNQPQHF
>TRBJ1-1|TRBV13
CASSLVGTEAFF
>TRBJ2-3|TRBV6-6
CASSLTTSHTDTQYF
>TRBJ2-5|TRBV14
CASSQGMRNEETQYF
>TRBJ1-5|TRBV6-2/TRBV6-3
CASSYSTGLRGSNQPQHF
>TRBJ2-5|TRBV13
CASSLDPAGGGQTQYF
>TRBJ2-1|TRBV11-2
CASSLVAARGVYEQFF
>TRBJ2-7|TRBV28
CASSLFRIAYEQYF
>TRBJ2-3|TRBV10-1
CASSDSLDTQYF
>TRBJ1-1|TRBV6-5
CASSKYRGLNTEAFF
>TRBJ1-1|TRBV7-8
CASMSRHTGGTEAFF
>TRBJ2-2|TRBV29-1
CSVLGQVNTGELFF
>TRBJ1-1|TRBV7-9
CASSPTGSGTEAFF
>TRBJ2-7|TRBV4-3
CASSHGQGAYEQYF
>TRBJ2-3|TRBV7-2
CASSVGQGADTQYF
>TRBJ2-5|TRBV28
CASREGVEETQYF
>TRBJ1-3|TRBV19
CASSGLLPGQGNTIYF
>TRBJ2-3|TRBV7-3
CASSVIAGGRTDTQYF
>TRBJ1-1|TRBV28
CASSQGRLNTEAFF
>TRBJ2-7|TRBV19
CASSIGLAASEQYF
>TRBJ2-5|TRBV27
CAILPGLRAQYF